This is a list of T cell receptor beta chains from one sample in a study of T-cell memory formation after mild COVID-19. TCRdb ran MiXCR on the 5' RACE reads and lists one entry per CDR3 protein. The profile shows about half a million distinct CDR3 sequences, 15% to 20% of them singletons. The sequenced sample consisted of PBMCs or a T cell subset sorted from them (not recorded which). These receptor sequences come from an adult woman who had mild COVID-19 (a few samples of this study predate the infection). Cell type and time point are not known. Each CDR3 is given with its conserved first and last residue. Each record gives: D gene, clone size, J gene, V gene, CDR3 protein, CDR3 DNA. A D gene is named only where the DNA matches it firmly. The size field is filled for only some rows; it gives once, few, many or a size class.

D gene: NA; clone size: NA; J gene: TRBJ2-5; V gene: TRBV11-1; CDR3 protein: CASSVGSWVEETQYF; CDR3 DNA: TGTGCCAGCAGCGTTGGATCATGGGTCGAAGAGACCCAGTACTTC
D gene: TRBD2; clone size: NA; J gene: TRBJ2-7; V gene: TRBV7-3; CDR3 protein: CASSQSSGISYEQYF; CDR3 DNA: TGTGCCAGCAGCCAGTCTAGCGGGATTTCCTACGAGCAGTACTTC
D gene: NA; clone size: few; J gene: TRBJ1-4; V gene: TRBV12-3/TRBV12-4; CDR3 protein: CASSLTTNEKLFF; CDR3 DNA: TGTGCCAGCAGTTTAACAACCAATGAAAAACTGTTTTTT
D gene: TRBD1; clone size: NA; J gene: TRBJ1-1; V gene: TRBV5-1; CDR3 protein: CASSGTGGVSEAFF; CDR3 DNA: TGCGCCAGCAGCGGGACAGGGGGGGTATCGGAAGCTTTCTTT
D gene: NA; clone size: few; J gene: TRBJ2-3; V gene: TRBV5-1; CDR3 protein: CASSLTGRPVTDTQYF; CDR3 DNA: TGCGCCAGCAGCCTCACGGGGCGACCCGTAACAGATACGCAGTATTTT
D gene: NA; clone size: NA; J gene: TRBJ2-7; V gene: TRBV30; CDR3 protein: CAWSDGRREQYF; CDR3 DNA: TGTGCCTGGAGTGATGGACGGAGGGAGCAGTACTTC
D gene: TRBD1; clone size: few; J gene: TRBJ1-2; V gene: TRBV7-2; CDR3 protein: CASSFQTRDRDTF; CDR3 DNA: TGTGCCAGCAGCTTTCAGACCCGGGACAGGGACACCTTC
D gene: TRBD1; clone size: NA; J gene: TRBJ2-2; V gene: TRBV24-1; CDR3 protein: CATGDRGQITGELFF; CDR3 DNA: TGTGCCACTGGGGACAGGGGGCAGATCACCGGGGAGCTGTTTTTT
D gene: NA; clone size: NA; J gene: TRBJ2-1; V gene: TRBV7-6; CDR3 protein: CASSLGVPQVANEQFF; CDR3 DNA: TGTGCCAGCAGCTTAGGCGTACCTCAGGTCGCCAATGAGCAGTTCTTC
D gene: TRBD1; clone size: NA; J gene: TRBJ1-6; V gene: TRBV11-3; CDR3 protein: CASSAGQGENSPLHF; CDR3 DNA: TGTGCCAGCAGCGCCGGACAGGGCGAAAATTCACCCCTCCACTTT
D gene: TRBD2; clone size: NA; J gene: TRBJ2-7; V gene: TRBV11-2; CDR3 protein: CASSLVTSGPTYEQYF; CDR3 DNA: TGTGCCAGCAGCTTGGTCACTAGCGGGCCCACCTACGAGCAGTACTTC
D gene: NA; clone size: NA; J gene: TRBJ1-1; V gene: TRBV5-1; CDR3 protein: CASAPRFNTEAFF; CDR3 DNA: TGCGCCAGCGCCCCTAGGTTTAACACTGAAGCTTTCTTT
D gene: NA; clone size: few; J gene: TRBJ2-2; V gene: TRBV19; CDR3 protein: CAGSDGNGELFF; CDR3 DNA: TGTGCCGGGAGCGACGGAAACGGGGAGCTGTTTTTT
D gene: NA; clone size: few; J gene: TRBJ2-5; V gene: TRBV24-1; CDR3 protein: CATSDVQETQYF; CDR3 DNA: TGTGCCACCAGTGACGTCCAAGAGACCCAGTACTTC
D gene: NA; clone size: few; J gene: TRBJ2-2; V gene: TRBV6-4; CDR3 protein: CASSDSFANTGELFF; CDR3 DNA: TGTGCCAGCAGTGACTCCTTTGCGAACACCGGGGAGCTGTTTTTT
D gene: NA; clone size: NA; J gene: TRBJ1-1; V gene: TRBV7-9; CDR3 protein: CASRSMNTEAFF; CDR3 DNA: TGTGCCAGCAGGTCGATGAACACTGAAGCTTTCTTT
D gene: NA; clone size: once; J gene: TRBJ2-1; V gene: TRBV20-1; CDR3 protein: CSAREGLIRGNEQFF; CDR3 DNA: TGCAGTGCTAGAGAAGGACTCATTAGGGGTAATGAGCAGTTCTTC
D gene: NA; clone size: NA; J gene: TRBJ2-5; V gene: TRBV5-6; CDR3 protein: CASSMDLPGETQYF; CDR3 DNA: TGTGCCAGCAGCATGGACCTGCCGGGAGAGACCCAGTACTTC
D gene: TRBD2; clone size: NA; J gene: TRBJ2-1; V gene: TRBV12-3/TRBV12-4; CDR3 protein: CASSPSAGGYNEQFF; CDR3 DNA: TGTGCCAGCAGTCCCTCAGCGGGGGGGTACAATGAGCAGTTCTTC
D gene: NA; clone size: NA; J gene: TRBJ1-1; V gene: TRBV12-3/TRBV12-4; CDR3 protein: CASSLGHPMNTEAFF; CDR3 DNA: TGTGCCAGCAGCTTGGGACACCCCATGAACACTGAAGCTTTCTTT
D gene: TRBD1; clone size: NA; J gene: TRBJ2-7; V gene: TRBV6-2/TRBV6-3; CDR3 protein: CASRTTGEREQYF; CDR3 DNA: TGTGCCAGCAGGACGACAGGGGAGCGCGAGCAGTACTTC
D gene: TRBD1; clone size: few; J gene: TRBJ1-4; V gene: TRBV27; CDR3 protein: CASRKSGGAGEKLFF; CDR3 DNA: TGTGCCAGCAGGAAGTCAGGGGGCGCTGGTGAAAAACTGTTTTTT
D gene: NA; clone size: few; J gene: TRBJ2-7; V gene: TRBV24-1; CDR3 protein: CATSDALRGERGSYEQYF; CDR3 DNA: TGTGCCACCAGTGACGCACTACGCGGGGAAAGAGGCTCCTACGAGCAGTACTTC
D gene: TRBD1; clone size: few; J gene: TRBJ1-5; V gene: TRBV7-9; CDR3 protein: CASSPGQGAFNQPQHF; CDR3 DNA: TGTGCCAGCAGCCCCGGACAGGGGGCGTTCAATCAGCCCCAGCATTTT